This is a list of T cell receptor beta chains from one sample in a study of long-term antiretroviral therapy in people with HIV. Using immunoSEQ multiplex PCR, the repertoire was profiled, and TCRdb retains in-frame clones only, with some absent. The sample holds approximately 24,000 clones, approximately 80% seen once. The sequences come from unsorted PBMCs, collected 1.1 years before starting antiretroviral therapy. These receptors were collected from a woman aged 25 to 39 with HIV. Both conserved end residues are part of each CDR3. Fields, in order: CDR3 DNA, CDR3 protein, clone size, D gene, V gene, J gene. D genes are given only for firm matches. Rows give clone size only sometimes, using once, few, many, or a class for an expanded clone.

CDR3 DNA: TGTGCCAGTAGTAATCGAGGGCGGGGGTCGAACACTGAAGCTTTCTTT; CDR3 protein: CASSNRGRGSNTEAFF; clone size: once; D gene: -; V gene: TRBV19; J gene: TRBJ1-1
CDR3 DNA: TGTGCCAGCAGTGATAACTCAGTCGGGACGGCTTATGGCTACACCTTC; CDR3 protein: CASSDNSVGTAYGYTF; clone size: -; D gene: -; V gene: TRBV6-1; J gene: TRBJ1-2
CDR3 DNA: TGTGCCAGCAGTGACCCGGGGGCCCCCGGGGAGCTGTTTTTT; CDR3 protein: CASSDPGAPGELFF; clone size: -; D gene: -; V gene: TRBV6-1; J gene: TRBJ2-2
CDR3 DNA: TGCGCCAGCAGCTTAATGGGTGGTAGAGAGACCCAGTACTTC; CDR3 protein: CASSLMGGRETQYF; clone size: -; D gene: -; V gene: TRBV5-1; J gene: TRBJ2-5
CDR3 DNA: TGTGCCAGCCACGGACAGGGGGTAGGATATGAGCAGTTCTTC; CDR3 protein: CASHGQGVGYEQFF; clone size: -; D gene: TRBD1; V gene: TRBV18; J gene: TRBJ2-1
CDR3 DNA: TGTGCCAGCAGTGCAAGTTTTTGGGCTAGCGGGGGGTCCGGGACCCAGTACTTC; CDR3 protein: CASSASFWASGGSGTQYF; clone size: -; D gene: TRBD2; V gene: TRBV6-1; J gene: TRBJ2-5
CDR3 DNA: TGTGCCAGCAGCTACGACCGGGACACTGAAGCTTTCTTT; CDR3 protein: CASSYDRDTEAFF; clone size: -; D gene: -; V gene: TRBV11-3; J gene: TRBJ1-1
CDR3 DNA: TGTGCCAGCAGCGGGGACAGGGAGACCCAGTACTTC; CDR3 protein: CASSGDRETQYF; clone size: once; D gene: TRBD1; V gene: TRBV5-5; J gene: TRBJ2-5
CDR3 DNA: TGCAGCGTTCGCTGGAGGAGGGATAACTATGGCTACACCTTC; CDR3 protein: CSVRWRRDNYGYTF; clone size: once; D gene: -; V gene: TRBV29-1; J gene: TRBJ1-2
CDR3 DNA: TGTGCCAGCAGCTCTAGGACAGGGGACGGAGAGCAGTACTTC; CDR3 protein: CASSSRTGDGEQYF; clone size: -; D gene: TRBD1; V gene: TRBV7-6; J gene: TRBJ2-7
CDR3 DNA: TGTGCCAGCCACCAGGGCGGGGGGGCCCCAGATACGCAGTATTTT; CDR3 protein: CASHQGGGAPDTQYF; clone size: -; D gene: TRBD2; V gene: TRBV9; J gene: TRBJ2-3
CDR3 DNA: TGTGCCACCAGCAGAGATTTGGGACAGGGCAACTCTGGAAACACCATATATTTT; CDR3 protein: CATSRDLGQGNSGNTIYF; clone size: once; D gene: TRBD1; V gene: TRBV15; J gene: TRBJ1-3
CDR3 DNA: TGTGCCTGGAGCGACCAGAACACTGAAGCTTTCTTT; CDR3 protein: CAWSDQNTEAFF; clone size: -; D gene: -; V gene: TRBV30; J gene: TRBJ1-1
CDR3 DNA: TGCGCCAGCAGCCCCGGGGACCGAGAAGGGCAGCCCCAGCATTTT; CDR3 protein: CASSPGDREGQPQHF; clone size: once; D gene: -; V gene: TRBV5-1; J gene: TRBJ1-5
CDR3 DNA: TGCAGCGTGGGGTACAATGGCTACACCTTC; CDR3 protein: CSVGYNGYTF; clone size: -; D gene: -; V gene: TRBV29-1; J gene: TRBJ1-2
CDR3 DNA: TGTGCCAGCAGCGTAGGCAAAAGGGGGGCCTTAGGGGAGCAGTTCTTC; CDR3 protein: CASSVGKRGALGEQFF; clone size: -; D gene: -; V gene: TRBV9; J gene: TRBJ2-1
CDR3 DNA: TGTGCCAGCAGCCTGGAACAGGGAATGGGGACTGAAGCTTTCTTT; CDR3 protein: CASSLEQGMGTEAFF; clone size: -; D gene: -; V gene: TRBV5-5; J gene: TRBJ1-1
CDR3 DNA: TGCAGCGCACGGATAACCAACACTGAAGCTTTCTTT; CDR3 protein: CSARITNTEAFF; clone size: -; D gene: -; V gene: TRBV29-1; J gene: TRBJ1-1
CDR3 DNA: TGTGCCAGCAGCCCCCTGGGGACAGGAGAGACCCAGTACTTC; CDR3 protein: CASSPLGTGETQYF; clone size: -; D gene: TRBD1; V gene: TRBV4-2; J gene: TRBJ2-5
CDR3 DNA: TGTGCCAGCAGTCTCATGTCGGGACAGGGTACCACCGGGGAGCTGTTTTTT; CDR3 protein: CASSLMSGQGTTGELFF; clone size: -; D gene: TRBD1; V gene: TRBV7-6; J gene: TRBJ2-2
CDR3 DNA: TGTGCCAGCAGTTACGATGTTAGCACTGAAGCTTTCTTT; CDR3 protein: CASSYDVSTEAFF; clone size: -; D gene: -; V gene: TRBV6-5; J gene: TRBJ1-1
CDR3 DNA: TGTGCCTGGAGTCACTTTCCCAGTTTCCCCATCGGGGCCAACGTCCTGACTTTC; CDR3 protein: CAWSHFPSFPIGANVLTF; clone size: -; D gene: -; V gene: TRBV30; J gene: TRBJ2-6
CDR3 DNA: TGTGCCAGCAGTAAAGGGATGAGGGACACAGATACGCAGTATTTT; CDR3 protein: CASSKGMRDTDTQYF; clone size: -; D gene: -; V gene: TRBV27; J gene: TRBJ2-3
CDR3 DNA: TGTGCCAGCAGTTGGGGGGGCGCAGATGGCTACACCTTC; CDR3 protein: CASSWGGADGYTF; clone size: -; D gene: -; V gene: TRBV6-5; J gene: TRBJ1-2
CDR3 DNA: TGCGCCAGCAGCTGGACCCCCGGGGAGGGTGGATACACAGATACGCAGTATTTT; CDR3 protein: CASSWTPGEGGYTDTQYF; clone size: -; D gene: TRBD2; V gene: TRBV5-1; J gene: TRBJ2-3
CDR3 DNA: TGTGCCAGCAGCCTTACGAACACCGGGGAGCTGTTTTTT; CDR3 protein: CASSLTNTGELFF; clone size: -; D gene: -; V gene: TRBV7-8; J gene: TRBJ2-2
CDR3 DNA: TGTGCCAGCACCATGGGCATACGCCAAGAGACCCAGTACTTC; CDR3 protein: CASTMGIRQETQYF; clone size: -; D gene: -; V gene: TRBV7-2; J gene: TRBJ2-5
CDR3 DNA: TGTGCCAGCAGTTCTACCGGGACGGGTAACTATGGCTACACCTTC; CDR3 protein: CASSSTGTGNYGYTF; clone size: -; D gene: -; V gene: TRBV27; J gene: TRBJ1-2
CDR3 DNA: TGTGCCAGCAGCGTAGGTGGAGGCGATTATGAAAAACTGTTTTTT; CDR3 protein: CASSVGGGDYEKLFF; clone size: few; D gene: -; V gene: TRBV9; J gene: TRBJ1-4
CDR3 DNA: TGTGCCAGCAGTTACTCGAGAGAGAGTACCTACGAGCAGTACTTC; CDR3 protein: CASSYSRESTYEQYF; clone size: -; D gene: -; V gene: TRBV6-5; J gene: TRBJ2-7
CDR3 DNA: TGTGCCAGCAGCCAAACAGGGCCTATAACCCCCAATCAGCCCCAGCATTTT; CDR3 protein: CASSQTGPITPNQPQHF; clone size: -; D gene: -; V gene: TRBV4-2; J gene: TRBJ1-5
CDR3 DNA: TGTGCCAGCAGGGGGTCTGGCTACACCTTC; CDR3 protein: CASRGSGYTF; clone size: -; D gene: -; V gene: TRBV2; J gene: TRBJ1-2
CDR3 DNA: TGCGCCAGCAGCCAACAGGGGTCGGGTGAAAAACTGTTTTTT; CDR3 protein: CASSQQGSGEKLFF; clone size: -; D gene: TRBD1; V gene: TRBV5-1; J gene: TRBJ1-4
CDR3 DNA: TGTGCCAGCAGCTTAGTACAGGGGGCAACTAATGAAAAACTGTTTTTT; CDR3 protein: CASSLVQGATNEKLFF; clone size: few; D gene: TRBD1; V gene: TRBV11-2; J gene: TRBJ1-4
CDR3 DNA: TGTGCCAGCAGCCGGCCGGGACTAGCAAGGGAGACCCAGTACTTC; CDR3 protein: CASSRPGLARETQYF; clone size: -; D gene: TRBD2; V gene: TRBV5-6; J gene: TRBJ2-5
CDR3 DNA: TGTGCCAGCAGCCCGGGGGTACACCAGATCCAAGAGACCCAGTACTTC; CDR3 protein: CASSPGVHQIQETQYF; clone size: -; D gene: -; V gene: TRBV5-8; J gene: TRBJ2-5
CDR3 DNA: TGTGCCAGCAGCCAAGAATCGGCAGGGGTTAACTATGGCTACACCTTC; CDR3 protein: CASSQESAGVNYGYTF; clone size: -; D gene: -; V gene: TRBV4-2; J gene: TRBJ1-2
CDR3 DNA: TGTGCCAGCAGTTCTAATTCACCCCTCCACTTT; CDR3 protein: CASSSNSPLHF; clone size: -; D gene: -; V gene: TRBV6-5; J gene: TRBJ1-6
CDR3 DNA: TGCGCCAGCAGCTTGGAGCTTCAGGGCACTAGCTCTGGAAACACCATATATTTT; CDR3 protein: CASSLELQGTSSGNTIYF; clone size: -; D gene: -; V gene: TRBV5-1; J gene: TRBJ1-3
CDR3 DNA: TGTGCCAGCAGTGAATACAGGGGGCCTGGCTACACCTTC; CDR3 protein: CASSEYRGPGYTF; clone size: -; D gene: TRBD1; V gene: TRBV6-1; J gene: TRBJ1-2
CDR3 DNA: TGTGCCAGCAGTGATGACAGCAATCAGCCCCAGCATTTT; CDR3 protein: CASSDDSNQPQHF; clone size: -; D gene: -; V gene: TRBV6-1; J gene: TRBJ1-5
CDR3 DNA: TGTGCCAGCAGCCCCCCCAACACAGATACGCAGTATTTT; CDR3 protein: CASSPPNTDTQYF; clone size: -; D gene: -; V gene: TRBV11-3; J gene: TRBJ2-3
CDR3 DNA: TGTGCCAGCTCACCACGGACAGGGGGGAACACCGGGGAGCTGTTTTTT; CDR3 protein: CASSPRTGGNTGELFF; clone size: -; D gene: TRBD1; V gene: TRBV18; J gene: TRBJ2-2
CDR3 DNA: TGCGCCAGCAGCTTGTTAGTGGCAAACACTGAAGCTTTCTTT; CDR3 protein: CASSLLVANTEAFF; clone size: -; D gene: -; V gene: TRBV5-1; J gene: TRBJ1-1
CDR3 DNA: TGTGCCAGCAGTGAATATGGTTACGGAAGTGGCTACACCTTC; CDR3 protein: CASSEYGYGSGYTF; clone size: -; D gene: -; V gene: TRBV6-1; J gene: TRBJ1-2
CDR3 DNA: TGTGCCAGCAGTTTCACAGGGGGCACCGGGGAGCTGTTTTTT; CDR3 protein: CASSFTGGTGELFF; clone size: -; D gene: TRBD1; V gene: TRBV9; J gene: TRBJ2-2
CDR3 DNA: TGTGCCAGCAGCTCCGAAGGGGCGGGGGGGCCGGAGACCCAGTACTTC; CDR3 protein: CASSSEGAGGPETQYF; clone size: once; D gene: TRBD2; V gene: TRBV7-7; J gene: TRBJ2-5
CDR3 DNA: TGTGCCAGCAGCTTCGAGGTCTTGGGATTCTACGAGCAGTACTTC; CDR3 protein: CASSFEVLGFYEQYF; clone size: -; D gene: -; V gene: TRBV11-2; J gene: TRBJ2-7
CDR3 DNA: TGTGCCAGCAGCTTAGGTATGGAAGGGGGGAACACTGAAGCTTTCTTT; CDR3 protein: CASSLGMEGGNTEAFF; clone size: -; D gene: -; V gene: TRBV5-6; J gene: TRBJ1-1
CDR3 DNA: TGTGCCAGCAGCGCACGTTGGGGGCGGGGCACCGGGGAGCTGTTTTTT; CDR3 protein: CASSARWGRGTGELFF; clone size: once; D gene: -; V gene: TRBV7-8; J gene: TRBJ2-2
CDR3 DNA: TGCGCCAGCAGCCTACCCCAACGCGGTGAGCAGTTCTTC; CDR3 protein: CASSLPQRGEQFF; clone size: -; D gene: -; V gene: TRBV4-1; J gene: TRBJ2-1
CDR3 DNA: TGTGCCAGCAGTGAAGGGGCTAGATCCCTCTTTCAGTACTTC; CDR3 protein: CASSEGARSLFQYF; clone size: -; D gene: -; V gene: TRBV6-1; J gene: TRBJ2-5
CDR3 DNA: TGTGCCAGCAGCGTAGTAAGGCAGGGGTATGGGGGAACTGAAGCTTTCTTT; CDR3 protein: CASSVVRQGYGGTEAFF; clone size: -; D gene: -; V gene: TRBV9; J gene: TRBJ1-1
CDR3 DNA: TGTGCCAGCAGCTTGCCTGTGGACACCATATATTTT; CDR3 protein: CASSLPVDTIYF; clone size: -; D gene: -; V gene: TRBV5-5; J gene: TRBJ1-3